This T cell receptor beta chain was retrieved from a study of blood T cell repertoires in COVID-19. This CDR3 contains 15 residues. The germline gives CDR1 MGHRA, CDR2 YSYEKL. V shed 1 base, J shed 1 base, and the junction held 1 base outside the gene matches. Original processing notes: Amplifying reference gene primers gave estimates of nucleated cell counts. Some clones are missing from TCRdb's copy, which holds only in-frame ones; the method was immunoSEQ multiplex PCR. The V and J calls and the clone size are those of that table, but D and trimming were determined from the DNA. The data show 130,000 to 150,000 clones, approximately 92% seen once.

The clonotype was recovered from a woman aged 55-70 years with active COVID-19. The sequenced sample consisted of peripheral blood. The rearrangement links TRBV4-1 to TRBJ2-1, with TRBD1 matching 7 bases. CDR3 coding DNA: TGCGCCAGCAGCCAAGTGACAGGGTCCTACAATGAGCAGTTCTTC. Translation: CASSQVTGSYNEQFF.